This TCR beta chain appears in the sequencing data of a study of naive and memory T cell subsets. Findings of the study overall: Over 90% of naive TCR sequences appeared only once, unlike memory subsets. No ground truth validated the naive and memory repertoire findings. Naive repertoires, especially CD8, held a few larger clonotypes, possibly memory cells re-expressing CD45RA.

This clonotype showed up just a few times. Its specificity is unknown. Germline V gives CDR1 SQVTM, CDR2 ANQGSEA. V gave up 5 bases and J gave up 3 bases; unmatched junction bases: 14. The CDR3 totals 16 residues. Two oligonucleotides, mixed equimolar, formed the beta constant-region primer covering TRBC1 and TRBC2. Ligated cDNA was amplified by four rounds of PCR with nested alpha and beta constant-region primers and SP2. One entry per CDR3 protein results from TCRdb running MiXCR on the UMI-ligation and nested PCR reads. The table has 150,000 or so distinct CDR3 sequences, 20% to 25% seen once. The J gene is TRBJ2-3, the V gene TRBV29-1, with TRBD2 identical over 7 bases. The TCR sequence derives from a human donor in good health. The sequenced sample consisted of naive CD4+ T cells from blood. Here the CDR3 reads CSVFGGRKAGTDTQYF. In DNA form, the CDR3 reads TGCAGCGTTTTTGGTGGGAGGAAAGCGGGAACAGATACGCAGTATTTT.